The rows below give T cell receptor beta chains drawn from one sample of a study of T-cell memory formation after mild COVID-19. In TCRdb, the 5' RACE reads were re-called with MiXCR into one record per CDR3 protein. Here the sample spans more than 120,000 distinct CDR3 sequences, approximately 21% being singletons. Sequencing was carried out using PBMCs or a T cell subset sorted from them (not recorded which). The receptor set was obtained from an adult woman who had mild COVID-19 (a few samples of this study predate the infection). Cell type and time point are not known. The CDR3 runs from the conserved cysteine through the conserved F or W. Fields, in order: J gene, clone size, D gene, V gene, CDR3 DNA, CDR3 protein. A D gene is named only where the DNA matches it firmly. Not all rows give a size; the values are once, few, many and, for expanded clones, a class.

J gene: TRBJ2-7
clone size: .
D gene: .
V gene: TRBV21-1
CDR3 DNA: TGTGCCAGCAGCAAGGTGCACGAGCAGTACTTC
CDR3 protein: CASSKVHEQYF

J gene: TRBJ2-7
clone size: few
D gene: .
V gene: TRBV2
CDR3 DNA: TGTGCCAGCAATGCGGACTCCTACGAGCAGTACTTC
CDR3 protein: CASNADSYEQYF

J gene: TRBJ1-3
clone size: few
D gene: TRBD1
V gene: TRBV12-3/TRBV12-4
CDR3 DNA: TGTGCCAGCAGTTTGCGACAGGGAGGCAACTCTTTGAGGGACACCATATATTTT
CDR3 protein: CASSLRQGGNSLRDTIYF

J gene: TRBJ2-3
clone size: .
D gene: TRBD2
V gene: TRBV5-1
CDR3 DNA: TGCGCCAGCAGCTTTTCTAGCGGTACGCAGTATTTT
CDR3 protein: CASSFSSGTQYF

J gene: TRBJ1-2
clone size: .
D gene: .
V gene: TRBV12-3/TRBV12-4
CDR3 DNA: TGTGCCAGCAGTTTGGGGGGGCTCGGCTACACCTTC
CDR3 protein: CASSLGGLGYTF

J gene: TRBJ2-4
clone size: few
D gene: TRBD1
V gene: TRBV11-2
CDR3 DNA: TGTGCCAGCAGCCCCGGGACAGGGGGTGTGAGAGGCCAAAACATTCAGTACTTC
CDR3 protein: CASSPGTGGVRGQNIQYF

J gene: TRBJ2-1
clone size: .
D gene: .
V gene: TRBV7-2
CDR3 DNA: TGTGCCAGCAGCTTCCTTGGGGCTGATGAGCAGTTCTTC
CDR3 protein: CASSFLGADEQFF

J gene: TRBJ2-5
clone size: .
D gene: .
V gene: TRBV24-1
CDR3 DNA: TGTGCCACCAGTTCCTTGGGGGCGGGGGCGGAAGAGACCCAGTACTTC
CDR3 protein: CATSSLGAGAEETQYF

J gene: TRBJ2-7
clone size: many
D gene: .
V gene: TRBV3-1
CDR3 DNA: TGTGCCAGCAGCCAAGGGACAGCTTCCTACGAGCAGTACTTC
CDR3 protein: CASSQGTASYEQYF

J gene: TRBJ2-5
clone size: many
D gene: .
V gene: TRBV13
CDR3 DNA: TGTGCCAGCAGTAGGGAAGGGAAAGAAGAGACCCAGTACTTC
CDR3 protein: CASSREGKEETQYF

J gene: TRBJ1-3
clone size: few
D gene: .
V gene: TRBV12-3/TRBV12-4
CDR3 DNA: TGTGCCAGCAGCGGACACACACTTGGAAACACCATATATTTT
CDR3 protein: CASSGHTLGNTIYF

J gene: TRBJ2-3
clone size: few
D gene: .
V gene: TRBV7-9
CDR3 DNA: TGTGCCAGCAGCTTTGGTGGGGCAAATACGCAGTATTTT
CDR3 protein: CASSFGGANTQYF

J gene: TRBJ2-5
clone size: few
D gene: .
V gene: TRBV5-1
CDR3 DNA: TGCGCCAGCAGCTTGGCTACAGAAGAGACCCAGTACTTC
CDR3 protein: CASSLATEETQYF

J gene: TRBJ2-1
clone size: .
D gene: .
V gene: TRBV25-1
CDR3 DNA: TGTGCCAGCAGTGAGTTGAAGGGATTCTCCTACAATGAGCAGTTCTTC
CDR3 protein: CASSELKGFSYNEQFF

J gene: TRBJ1-2
clone size: .
D gene: TRBD1
V gene: TRBV3-1
CDR3 DNA: TGTGCCAGCAGCCGCCAGGGGGCCGCCGAATATGGCTACACCTTC
CDR3 protein: CASSRQGAAEYGYTF

J gene: TRBJ1-5
clone size: .
D gene: TRBD1
V gene: TRBV6-5
CDR3 DNA: TGTGCCAGCAGCGCGGACAGGGCAGGAAATCAGCCCCAGCATTTT
CDR3 protein: CASSADRAGNQPQHF

J gene: TRBJ2-2
clone size: .
D gene: TRBD2
V gene: TRBV4-1
CDR3 DNA: TGCGCCAGCAGCCAACCTAGCGGGGGGGCCTGGACCGGGGAGCTGTTTTTT
CDR3 protein: CASSQPSGGAWTGELFF

J gene: TRBJ2-1
clone size: .
D gene: TRBD2
V gene: TRBV5-1
CDR3 DNA: TGCGCCAGCAGCTTTCTAGCGGGGGGACTCTTGGAGCAGTTCTTC
CDR3 protein: CASSFLAGGLLEQFF

J gene: TRBJ2-1
clone size: .
D gene: .
V gene: TRBV10-3
CDR3 DNA: TGTGCCATCAGTGTGGGCTCCCCGCGTGAGCAGTTCTTC
CDR3 protein: CAISVGSPREQFF

J gene: TRBJ2-1
clone size: .
D gene: .
V gene: TRBV12-3/TRBV12-4
CDR3 DNA: TGTGCCAGCACCAAAAGGGAGGGGGGCAATGAGCAGTTCTTC
CDR3 protein: CASTKREGGNEQFF

J gene: TRBJ2-3
clone size: .
D gene: .
V gene: TRBV5-1
CDR3 DNA: TGCGCCAGCAGCTTGGTAATAGGCACAGATACGCAGTATTTT
CDR3 protein: CASSLVIGTDTQYF

J gene: TRBJ1-4
clone size: few
D gene: TRBD1
V gene: TRBV12-3/TRBV12-4
CDR3 DNA: TGTGCCAGCAGTTTGGACAGGGGAGCGGAAAAACTGTTTTTT
CDR3 protein: CASSLDRGAEKLFF

J gene: TRBJ2-2
clone size: few
D gene: .
V gene: TRBV12-3/TRBV12-4
CDR3 DNA: TGTGCCAGCAGTTTAAGGACGGCCGGGGAGCTGTTTTTT
CDR3 protein: CASSLRTAGELFF

J gene: TRBJ2-5
clone size: few
D gene: .
V gene: TRBV14
CDR3 DNA: TGTGCCAGCAGCCAAGCCTCCGACTTTAGGTTGCGGGAGACCCAGTACTTC
CDR3 protein: CASSQASDFRLRETQYF

J gene: TRBJ1-6
clone size: .
D gene: .
V gene: TRBV12-3/TRBV12-4
CDR3 DNA: TGTGCCAGCACCCGAACTGACTCCAATTCACCCCTCCACTTT
CDR3 protein: CASTRTDSNSPLHF

J gene: TRBJ2-3
clone size: .
D gene: TRBD2
V gene: TRBV12-3/TRBV12-4
CDR3 DNA: TGTGCCAGCAGCGATAGCGGGAGGGCATCTAGCACAGATACGCAGTATTTT
CDR3 protein: CASSDSGRASSTDTQYF

J gene: TRBJ2-1
clone size: .
D gene: .
V gene: TRBV5-5
CDR3 DNA: TGTGCCAGCAGCTCACCCCCCCTGGGCTCCTACAATGAGCAGTTCTTC
CDR3 protein: CASSSPPLGSYNEQFF

J gene: TRBJ2-1
clone size: .
D gene: TRBD2
V gene: TRBV7-6
CDR3 DNA: TGTGCCAGCAGCTTTAGCGGGAGGTTACAAGATGAGCAGTTCTTC
CDR3 protein: CASSFSGRLQDEQFF

J gene: TRBJ2-1
clone size: few
D gene: TRBD2
V gene: TRBV7-2
CDR3 DNA: TGTGCCAGCAGCTCCGGGACTAGCGGGAGGGTTGGTGAGCAGTTCTTC
CDR3 protein: CASSSGTSGRVGEQFF

J gene: TRBJ2-6
clone size: .
D gene: .
V gene: TRBV7-9
CDR3 DNA: TGTGCCAGCAGCGTCTCCGGGACCTCTGGGGCCAACGTCCTGACTTTC
CDR3 protein: CASSVSGTSGANVLTF

J gene: TRBJ2-1
clone size: .
D gene: TRBD1
V gene: TRBV7-9
CDR3 DNA: TGTGCCAGCAGCTTAGCGGCGTGGACAGGGCATTACAATGAGCAGTTCTTC
CDR3 protein: CASSLAAWTGHYNEQFF

J gene: TRBJ1-4
clone size: .
D gene: .
V gene: TRBV7-9
CDR3 DNA: TGTGCCAGCAGCTTAGGAACAGCCGCCGTCCAAGGTGAAAAACTGTTTTTT
CDR3 protein: CASSLGTAAVQGEKLFF

J gene: TRBJ2-5
clone size: few
D gene: TRBD2
V gene: TRBV7-2
CDR3 DNA: TGTGCCAGCAGCCCAGGACTAGCGGGAGTGGAGACCCAGTACTTC
CDR3 protein: CASSPGLAGVETQYF

J gene: TRBJ2-7
clone size: many
D gene: TRBD2
V gene: TRBV20-1
CDR3 DNA: TGCAGTGCTAGGGGGACTAGCGGGGGTACCTACGAGCAGTACTTC
CDR3 protein: CSARGTSGGTYEQYF

J gene: TRBJ2-6
clone size: few
D gene: .
V gene: TRBV9
CDR3 DNA: TGTGCCAGCAGCGAGAGACTAATTGGGGCCAACGTCCTGACTTTC
CDR3 protein: CASSERLIGANVLTF

J gene: TRBJ1-5
clone size: .
D gene: .
V gene: TRBV18
CDR3 DNA: TGTGCCAGCTCACCCGGGACCCGGCAGCCCCAGCATTTT
CDR3 protein: CASSPGTRQPQHF

J gene: TRBJ2-2
clone size: few
D gene: .
V gene: TRBV2
CDR3 DNA: TGTGCCAGAAAGAACGGGGGGCTCGACACCGGGGAGCTGTTTTTT
CDR3 protein: CARKNGGLDTGELFF

J gene: TRBJ2-7
clone size: many
D gene: TRBD2
V gene: TRBV12-3/TRBV12-4
CDR3 DNA: TGTGCCAGCAGTCCGGGGGGACTTCTATACGAGCAGTACTTC
CDR3 protein: CASSPGGLLYEQYF

J gene: TRBJ2-1
clone size: .
D gene: .
V gene: TRBV25-1
CDR3 DNA: TGTGCCAGCAGTGAATATGGGTCTCAGGCCAGAGAGCAGTTCTTC
CDR3 protein: CASSEYGSQAREQFF

J gene: TRBJ2-3
clone size: .
D gene: .
V gene: TRBV7-3
CDR3 DNA: TGTGCCAGCAGCGCCACCCCTTTACTAGATACGCAGTATTTT
CDR3 protein: CASSATPLLDTQYF